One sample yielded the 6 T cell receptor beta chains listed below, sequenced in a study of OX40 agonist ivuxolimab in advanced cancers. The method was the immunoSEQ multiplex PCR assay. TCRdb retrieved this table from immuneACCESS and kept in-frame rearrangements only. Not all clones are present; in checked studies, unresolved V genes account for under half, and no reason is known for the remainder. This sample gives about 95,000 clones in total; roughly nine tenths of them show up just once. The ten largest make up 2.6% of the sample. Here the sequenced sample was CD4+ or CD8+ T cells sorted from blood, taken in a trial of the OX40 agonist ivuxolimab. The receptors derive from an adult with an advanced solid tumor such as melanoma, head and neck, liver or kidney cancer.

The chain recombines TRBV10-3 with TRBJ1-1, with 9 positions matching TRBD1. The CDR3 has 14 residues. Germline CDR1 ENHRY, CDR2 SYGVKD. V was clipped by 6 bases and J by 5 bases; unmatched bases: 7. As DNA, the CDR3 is TGTGCCATCAGCGTACAGGGGGCCGCTACTGAAGCTTTCTTT. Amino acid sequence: CAISVQGAATEAFF.

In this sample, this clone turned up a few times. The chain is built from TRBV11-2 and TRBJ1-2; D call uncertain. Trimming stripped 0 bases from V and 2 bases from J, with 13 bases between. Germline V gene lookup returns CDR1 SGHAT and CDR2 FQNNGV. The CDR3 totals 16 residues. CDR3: CASSLDFVPVNYGYTF. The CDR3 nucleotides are TGTGCCAGCAGCTTAGATTTTGTCCCAGTCAACTATGGCTACACCTTC.

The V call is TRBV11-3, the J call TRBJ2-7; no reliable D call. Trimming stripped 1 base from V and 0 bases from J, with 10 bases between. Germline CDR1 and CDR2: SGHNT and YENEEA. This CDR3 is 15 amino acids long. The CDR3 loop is CASSLVEGLSYEQYF. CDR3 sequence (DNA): TGTGCCAGCAGCTTAGTTGAAGGCCTCTCCTACGAGCAGTACTTC. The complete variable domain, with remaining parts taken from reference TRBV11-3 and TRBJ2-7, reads EAGVVQSPRYKIIEKKQPVAFWCNPISGHNTLYWYLQNLGQGPELLIRYENEEAVDDSQLPKDRFSAERLKGVDSTLKIQPAELGDSAVYLCASSLVEGLSYEQYFGPGTRLTVT.

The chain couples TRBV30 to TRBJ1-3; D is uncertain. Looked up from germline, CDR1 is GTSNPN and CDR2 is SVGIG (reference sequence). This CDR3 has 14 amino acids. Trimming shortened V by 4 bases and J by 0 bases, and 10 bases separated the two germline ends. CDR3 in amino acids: CAWTPRSSGNTIYF. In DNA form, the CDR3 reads TGTGCCTGGACGCCACGGAGCTCTGGAAACACCATATATTTT.

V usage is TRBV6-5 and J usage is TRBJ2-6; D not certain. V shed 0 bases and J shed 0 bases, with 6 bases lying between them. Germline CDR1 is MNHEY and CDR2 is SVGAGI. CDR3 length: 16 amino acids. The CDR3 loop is CASSYSRASGANVLTF. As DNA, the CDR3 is TGTGCCAGCAGTTACTCCCGGGCCTCTGGGGCCAACGTCCTGACTTTC.

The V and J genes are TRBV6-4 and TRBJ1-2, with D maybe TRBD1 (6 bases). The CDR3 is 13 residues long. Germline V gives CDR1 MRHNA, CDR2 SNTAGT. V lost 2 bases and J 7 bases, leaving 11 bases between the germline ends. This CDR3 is CASSDEQGGGYTF. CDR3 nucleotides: TGTGCCAGCAGTGACGAACAGGGCGGTGGCTACACCTTC.